The rows below give T cell receptor beta chains drawn from one sample of a study of T cell clusters in autoimmune cytopenias. With the multiplex PCR reads reprocessed, TCRdb shows one record per CDR3 protein and no DNA. Reported are about 4,100 distinct CDR3 sequences; the ten largest clones contain about 14%. These data were likewise used in another study, on T cell repertoires in aging, cancer and after chemotherapy.

Sequencing input: peripheral blood. These receptors came from a human donor in good health. Each CDR3 is given with its conserved first and last residue. Each record gives: CDR3 protein, J gene, clone size, V gene. Size is omitted from some rows. Given values are once, few, many or a class for expanded clones.

CDR3 protein: CASSYTRNTEAFF
J gene: TRBJ1-1
clone size: NA
V gene: TRBV5-6

CDR3 protein: CASSALNEQFF
J gene: TRBJ2-1
clone size: medium-sized
V gene: TRBV6-1

CDR3 protein: CASSLSRGQVDEQYF
J gene: TRBJ2-7
clone size: NA
V gene: TRBV11-1

CDR3 protein: CASSLRSYNEQFF
J gene: TRBJ2-1
clone size: medium-sized
V gene: TRBV19

CDR3 protein: CASSVDRGNYGYTF
J gene: TRBJ1-2
clone size: medium-sized
V gene: TRBV6-1

CDR3 protein: CATSDLAGGLETQYF
J gene: TRBJ2-5
clone size: medium-sized
V gene: TRBV24-1

CDR3 protein: CASSAAITGPFQYF
J gene: TRBJ2-4
clone size: medium-sized
V gene: TRBV19

CDR3 protein: CAIRTVGAYEQYF
J gene: TRBJ2-7
clone size: medium-sized
V gene: TRBV10-3

CDR3 protein: CASTQQGSGANVLTF
J gene: TRBJ2-6
clone size: medium-sized
V gene: TRBV6-1

CDR3 protein: CASAVHLLYGYTF
J gene: TRBJ1-2
clone size: NA
V gene: TRBV11-1

CDR3 protein: CASRLSGGIQETQYF
J gene: TRBJ2-5
clone size: medium-sized
V gene: TRBV19

CDR3 protein: CSAEGASEGQGTDTQYF
J gene: TRBJ2-3
clone size: NA
V gene: TRBV20-1

CDR3 protein: CASSTGMQETQYF
J gene: TRBJ2-5
clone size: medium-sized
V gene: TRBV19

CDR3 protein: CASSRGTGENEQFF
J gene: TRBJ2-1
clone size: NA
V gene: TRBV6-1

CDR3 protein: CASSLEWASGSYEQYF
J gene: TRBJ2-7
clone size: medium-sized
V gene: TRBV7-2

CDR3 protein: CATSASAAGGSYNEQFF
J gene: TRBJ2-1
clone size: NA
V gene: TRBV24-1

CDR3 protein: CASSRQGANTGELFF
J gene: TRBJ2-2
clone size: medium-sized
V gene: TRBV6-1

CDR3 protein: CASSNGQPNTEAFF
J gene: TRBJ1-1
clone size: NA
V gene: TRBV5-1

CDR3 protein: CASSPLIALNPRAKNIQYF
J gene: TRBJ2-4
clone size: NA
V gene: TRBV18

CDR3 protein: CASSLAGLNQETQYF
J gene: TRBJ2-5
clone size: medium-sized
V gene: TRBV11-1

CDR3 protein: CASSEAGIGGETQYF
J gene: TRBJ2-5
clone size: NA
V gene: TRBV6-1

CDR3 protein: CATSRSKTEEGAKNIQYF
J gene: TRBJ2-4
clone size: medium-sized
V gene: TRBV15

CDR3 protein: CASSAQGETQYF
J gene: TRBJ2-5
clone size: medium-sized
V gene: TRBV18

CDR3 protein: CASSLGTGNTGELFF
J gene: TRBJ2-2
clone size: NA
V gene: TRBV12-3/TRBV12-4

CDR3 protein: CASSSQGLEAFF
J gene: TRBJ1-1
clone size: NA
V gene: TRBV19

CDR3 protein: CAWSVRGNEQFF
J gene: TRBJ2-1
clone size: medium-sized
V gene: TRBV30

CDR3 protein: CASSIRGNSGANVLTF
J gene: TRBJ2-6
clone size: medium-sized
V gene: TRBV5-1

CDR3 protein: CASSLDRGLYEQYF
J gene: TRBJ2-7
clone size: NA
V gene: TRBV12-3/TRBV12-4

CDR3 protein: CASSIGGRVNTYEQYF
J gene: TRBJ2-7
clone size: medium-sized
V gene: TRBV19

CDR3 protein: CASRSGTMNTGELFF
J gene: TRBJ2-2
clone size: NA
V gene: TRBV27

CDR3 protein: CASSLGTVNTEAFF
J gene: TRBJ1-1
clone size: NA
V gene: TRBV5-1

CDR3 protein: CSVEGPSSYNEQFF
J gene: TRBJ2-1
clone size: medium-sized
V gene: TRBV29-1

CDR3 protein: CASRTVTGIGSPLHF
J gene: TRBJ1-6
clone size: medium-sized
V gene: TRBV6-5

CDR3 protein: CASSSGLAGIYNEQFF
J gene: TRBJ2-1
clone size: medium-sized
V gene: TRBV5-4

CDR3 protein: CASSPGTTYTGELFF
J gene: TRBJ2-2
clone size: NA
V gene: TRBV5-1

CDR3 protein: CASSFGTSSYEQYF
J gene: TRBJ2-7
clone size: medium-sized
V gene: TRBV13

CDR3 protein: CASSLTSGTDTQYF
J gene: TRBJ2-3
clone size: NA
V gene: TRBV7-3

CDR3 protein: CASSLAGRGLGGYTF
J gene: TRBJ1-2
clone size: medium-sized
V gene: TRBV5-5

CDR3 protein: CASSPGQGLFGQETQYF
J gene: TRBJ2-5
clone size: NA
V gene: TRBV6-5